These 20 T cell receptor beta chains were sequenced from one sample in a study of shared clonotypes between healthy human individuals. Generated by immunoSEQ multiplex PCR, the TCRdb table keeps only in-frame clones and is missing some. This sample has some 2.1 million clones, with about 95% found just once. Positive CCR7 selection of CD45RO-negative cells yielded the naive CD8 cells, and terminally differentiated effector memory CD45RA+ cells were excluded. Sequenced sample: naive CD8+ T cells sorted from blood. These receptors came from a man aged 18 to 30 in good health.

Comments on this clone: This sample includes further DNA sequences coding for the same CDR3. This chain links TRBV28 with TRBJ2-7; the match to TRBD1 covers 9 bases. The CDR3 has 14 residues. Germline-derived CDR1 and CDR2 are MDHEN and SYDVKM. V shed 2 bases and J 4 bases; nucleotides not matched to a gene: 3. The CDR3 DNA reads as TGTGCCAGCAGTTTAACAGGGGGCCCGTACGAGCAGTACTTC. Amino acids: CASSLTGGPYEQYF.

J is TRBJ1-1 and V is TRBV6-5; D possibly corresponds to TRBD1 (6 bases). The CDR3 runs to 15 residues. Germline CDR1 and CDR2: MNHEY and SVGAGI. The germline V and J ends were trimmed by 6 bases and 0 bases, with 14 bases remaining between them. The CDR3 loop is CASRFREGVNTEAFF. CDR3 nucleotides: TGTGCCAGCAGGTTCAGGGAGGGGGTGAACACTGAAGCTTTCTTT.

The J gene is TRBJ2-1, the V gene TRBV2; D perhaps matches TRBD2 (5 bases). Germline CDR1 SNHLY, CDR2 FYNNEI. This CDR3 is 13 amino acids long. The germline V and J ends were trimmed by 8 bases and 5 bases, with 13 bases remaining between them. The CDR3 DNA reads TGTGCCAGCCTAAGAGCGGCTGACAATGAGCAGTTCTTC. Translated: CASLRAADNEQFF.

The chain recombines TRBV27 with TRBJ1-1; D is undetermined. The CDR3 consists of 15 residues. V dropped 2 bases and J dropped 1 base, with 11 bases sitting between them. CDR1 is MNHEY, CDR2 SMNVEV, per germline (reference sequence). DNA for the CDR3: TGTGCCAGCAGTTTACTGGCAGTGGGGAACACTGAAGCTTTCTTT. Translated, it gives CASSLLAVGNTEAFF.

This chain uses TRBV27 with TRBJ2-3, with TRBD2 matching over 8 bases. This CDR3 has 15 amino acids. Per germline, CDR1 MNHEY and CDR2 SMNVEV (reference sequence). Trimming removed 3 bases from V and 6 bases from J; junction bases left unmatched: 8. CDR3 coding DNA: TGTGCCAGCAGTTTCGAGCGGGGGCCCAGGGATACGCAGTATTTT. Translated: CASSFERGPRDTQYF.

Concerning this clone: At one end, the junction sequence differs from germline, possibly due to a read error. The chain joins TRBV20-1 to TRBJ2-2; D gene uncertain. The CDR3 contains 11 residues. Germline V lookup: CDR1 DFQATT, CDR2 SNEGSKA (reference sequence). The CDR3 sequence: CSARVGLELFF. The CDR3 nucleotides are TGCAGTGCAAGAGTGGGATTGGAGCTGTTTTTT.

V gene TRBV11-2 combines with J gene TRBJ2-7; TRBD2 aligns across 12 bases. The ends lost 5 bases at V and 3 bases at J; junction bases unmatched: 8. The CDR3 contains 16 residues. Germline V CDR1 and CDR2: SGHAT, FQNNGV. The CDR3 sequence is CASSDRLAGVYYEQYF. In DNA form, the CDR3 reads TGTGCCAGCAGCGACCGACTAGCGGGAGTCTACTACGAGCAGTACTTC.

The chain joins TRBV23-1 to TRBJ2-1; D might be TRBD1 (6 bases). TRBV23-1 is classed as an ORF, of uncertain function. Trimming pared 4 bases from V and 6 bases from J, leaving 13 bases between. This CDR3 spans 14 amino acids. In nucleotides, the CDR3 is TGCGCCAGCAGTCTATTCCAGGACAGCAATGAGCAGTTCTTC. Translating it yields CASSLFQDSNEQFF.

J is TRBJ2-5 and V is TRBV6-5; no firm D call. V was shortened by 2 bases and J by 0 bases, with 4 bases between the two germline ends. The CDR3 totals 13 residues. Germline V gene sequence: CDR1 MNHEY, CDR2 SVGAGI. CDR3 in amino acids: CASSYLYQETQYF. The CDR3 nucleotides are TGTGCCAGCAGTTACCTGTACCAAGAGACCCAGTACTTC.

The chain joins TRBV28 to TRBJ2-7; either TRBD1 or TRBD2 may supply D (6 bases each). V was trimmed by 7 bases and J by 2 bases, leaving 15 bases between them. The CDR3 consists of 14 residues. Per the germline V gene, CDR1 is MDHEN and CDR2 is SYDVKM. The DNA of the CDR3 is TGTGCCAGCACCCGACAGGCTAGCGCCTACGAGCAGTACTTC. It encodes CASTRQASAYEQYF.

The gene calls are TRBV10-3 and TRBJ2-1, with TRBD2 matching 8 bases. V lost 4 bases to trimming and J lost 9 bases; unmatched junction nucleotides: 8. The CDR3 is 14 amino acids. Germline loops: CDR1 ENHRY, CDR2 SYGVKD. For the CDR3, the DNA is TGTGCCATCAGTGCGACGGGGGGGGCCCCTGAGCAGTTCTTC. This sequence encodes CAISATGGAPEQFF.

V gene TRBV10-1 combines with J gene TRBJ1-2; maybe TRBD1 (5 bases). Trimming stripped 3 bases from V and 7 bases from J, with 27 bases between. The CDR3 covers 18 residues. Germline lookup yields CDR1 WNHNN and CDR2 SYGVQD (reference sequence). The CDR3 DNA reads TGCGCCAGCAGTGATGGACCCCCTATAGACAGAAGGGTCCTTGGCTACACCTTC. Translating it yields CASSDGPPIDRRVLGYTF.

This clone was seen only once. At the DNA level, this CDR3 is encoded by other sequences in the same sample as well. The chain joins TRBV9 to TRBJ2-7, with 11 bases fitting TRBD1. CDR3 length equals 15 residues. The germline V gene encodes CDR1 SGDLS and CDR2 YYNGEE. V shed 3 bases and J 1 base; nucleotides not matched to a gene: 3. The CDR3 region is CASSGGQGASYEQYF. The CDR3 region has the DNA TGTGCCAGCAGCGGTGGACAGGGGGCATCCTACGAGCAGTACTTC.

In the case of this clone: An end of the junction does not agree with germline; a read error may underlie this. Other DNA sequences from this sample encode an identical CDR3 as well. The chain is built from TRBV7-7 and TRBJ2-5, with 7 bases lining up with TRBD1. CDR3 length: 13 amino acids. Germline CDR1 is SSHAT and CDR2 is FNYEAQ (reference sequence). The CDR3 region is CASSLDREETQYF. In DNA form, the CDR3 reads TGTGCTAGCAGCTTAGACAGGGAAGAGACCCAGTACTTC. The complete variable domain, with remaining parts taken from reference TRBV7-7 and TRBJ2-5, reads GAGVSQSPRYKVTKRGQDVTLRCDPISSHATLYWYQQALGQGPEFLTYFNYEAQPDKSGLPSDRFSAERPEGSISTLTIQRTEQRDSAMYRCASSLDREETQYFGPGTRLLVL.

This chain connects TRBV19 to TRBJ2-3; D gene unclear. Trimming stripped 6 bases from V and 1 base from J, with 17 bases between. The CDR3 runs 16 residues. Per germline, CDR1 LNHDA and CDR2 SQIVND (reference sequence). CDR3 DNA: TGTGCCAGTAGACCCTTCACCTGGTTGGGCACAGATACGCAGTATTTT. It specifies CASRPFTWLGTDTQYF.

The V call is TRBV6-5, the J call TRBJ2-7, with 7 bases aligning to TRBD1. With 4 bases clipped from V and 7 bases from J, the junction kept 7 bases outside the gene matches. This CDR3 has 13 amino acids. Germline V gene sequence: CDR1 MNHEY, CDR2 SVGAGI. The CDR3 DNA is TGTGCCAGCAGTTTTCTTACAGGGGAAGAGCAGTACTTC. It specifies CASSFLTGEEQYF.

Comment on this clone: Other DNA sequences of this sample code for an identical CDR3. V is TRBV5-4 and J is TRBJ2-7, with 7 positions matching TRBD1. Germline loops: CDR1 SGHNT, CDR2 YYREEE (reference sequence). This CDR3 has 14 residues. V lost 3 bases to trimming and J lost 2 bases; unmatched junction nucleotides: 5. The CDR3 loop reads CASSSGQAAYEQYF. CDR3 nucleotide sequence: TGTGCCAGCAGCTCCGGACAGGCTGCCTACGAGCAGTACTTC.

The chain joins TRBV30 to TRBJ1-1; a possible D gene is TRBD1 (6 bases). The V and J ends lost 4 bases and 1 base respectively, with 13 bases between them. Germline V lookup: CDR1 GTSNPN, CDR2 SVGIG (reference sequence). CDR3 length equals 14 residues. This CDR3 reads CAWMTGATNTEAFF. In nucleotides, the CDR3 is TGTGCCTGGATGACAGGCGCCACGAACACTGAAGCTTTCTTT.

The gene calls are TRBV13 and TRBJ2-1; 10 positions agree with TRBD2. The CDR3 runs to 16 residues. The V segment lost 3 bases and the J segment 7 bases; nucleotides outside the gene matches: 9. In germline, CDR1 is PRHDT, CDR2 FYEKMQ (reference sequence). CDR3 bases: TGTGCCAGCAGCTTTCCCTCTAGCGGGAGAGGAAATGAGCAGTTCTTC. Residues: CASSFPSSGRGNEQFF.

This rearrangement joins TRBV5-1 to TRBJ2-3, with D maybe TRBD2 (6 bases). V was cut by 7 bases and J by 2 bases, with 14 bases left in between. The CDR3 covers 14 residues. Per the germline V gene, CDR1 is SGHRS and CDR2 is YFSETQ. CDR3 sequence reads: CASRERASTDTQYF. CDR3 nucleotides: TGCGCCAGCCGGGAGAGGGCTTCCACAGATACGCAGTATTTT. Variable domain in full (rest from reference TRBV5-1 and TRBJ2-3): KAGVTQTPRYLIKTRGQQVTLSCSPISGHRSVSWYQQTPGQGLQFLFEYFSETQRNKGNFPGRFSGRQFSNSRSEMNVSTLELGDSALYLCASRERASTDTQYFGPGTRLTVL.